The 9 T cell receptor beta chains below were found in one sample sequenced in a study of cytomegalovirus exposure and HLA in healthy donors. The PCR used 60 Vbeta and 13 Jbeta primers. The data were produced by immunoSEQ multiplex PCR, yet TCRdb's version contains in-frame clones alone and is incomplete. The table has 95,000 to 120,000 clones, less than 80% seen once. Material for sequencing was PBMCs. The source is a woman in her thirties or forties in good health and CMV-seropositive.

CDR3 sequence reads: CASSLAGEAFF. CDR3 DNA sequence: TGCGCCAGCAGCTTGGCCGGGGAAGCTTTCTTT. The chain links TRBV5-1 to TRBJ1-1; D is undetermined. Germline V gene data show CDR1 as SGHRS and CDR2 as YFSETQ. The CDR3 has 11 residues. Trimming removed 0 bases from V and 8 bases from J, with 5 bases in between. Looking up the rest from reference TRBV5-1 and TRBJ1-1 gives the full variable domain: KAGVTQTPRYLIKTRGQQVTLSCSPISGHRSVSWYQQTPGQGLQFLFEYFSETQRNKGNFPGRFSGRQFSNSRSEMNVSTLELGDSALYLCASSLAGEAFFGQGTRLTVV.

The rearrangement uses TRBV4-3 and TRBJ2-2; TRBD1 agrees at 7 bases. The CDR3 contains 17 residues. Germline loops: CDR1 LGHNA, CDR2 YSLEER. The V and J ends lost 3 bases and 0 bases, in that order; junction bases with no gene match: 7. The CDR3: CASSHEPGTANTGELFF. The CDR3 nucleotides are TGCGCCAGCAGCCATGAACCCGGGACAGCGAACACCGGGGAGCTGTTTTTT.

The chain is built from TRBV30 and TRBJ2-7; D perhaps matches TRBD1 (6 bases). Germline values: CDR1 GTSNPN, CDR2 SVGIG (reference sequence). Trimming pared 5 bases from V and 1 base from J, leaving 9 bases between. CDR3 length equals 12 residues. CDR3 amino acids: CAWGQLSYEQYF. CDR3 coding DNA: TGTGCCTGGGGACAGCTTTCCTACGAGCAGTACTTC.

The J gene is TRBJ1-6, the V gene TRBV28, with TRBD1 matching 7 bases. V was pared by 5 bases and J by 2 bases, with 6 bases of the junction left unmatched. This CDR3 spans 16 amino acids. Germline assignment: CDR1 MDHEN and CDR2 SYDVKM. CDR3 amino acids: CASSVTGETYNSPLHF. CDR3 bases: TGTGCCAGCAGTGTCACAGGGGAAACCTATAATTCACCCCTCCACTTT.

This chain uses TRBV5-3 with TRBJ2-5; 12 nucleotides line up with TRBD2. TRBV5-3 is an ORF for which the function is uncertain. The J segment lost 4 bases and the V segment lost 4 bases, leaving 8 bases of the junction unmatched. The CDR3 loop spans 16 amino acids. Written as DNA, the CDR3 is TGTGCCAGAAGCGAAGCTAGCGGGAGGGCCTTAGAGACCCAGTACTTC. The encoded protein is CARSEASGRALETQYF.

The chain employs TRBV5-1 and TRBJ1-2; TRBD1 agrees at 9 bases. The CDR3 runs to 13 residues. Trimming cost V 4 bases and J 8 bases; bases outside gene matches: 6. CDR1 SGHRS and CDR2 YFSETQ come from the germline V gene. CDR3 sequence reads: CASSPRTGEGYTF. CDR3 sequence (DNA): TGCGCCAGCAGCCCCAGGACAGGGGAAGGCTACACCTTC.

The V gene is TRBV29-1, the J gene TRBJ2-1; 12 bases are shared with TRBD2. Germline CDR1 SQVTM, CDR2 ANQGSEA. J lost 5 bases, V lost 4 bases, and 0 bases had no gene match. This CDR3 is 13 amino acids long. CDR3 sequence reads: CSVGLAGDNEQFF. CDR3 DNA sequence: TGCAGCGTTGGACTAGCGGGGGACAATGAGCAGTTCTTC.

This chain uses TRBV6-1 with TRBJ2-3, with a tentative D call TRBD1 (6 bases). There are 14 residues in the CDR3. CDR1 MNHNS and CDR2 SASEGT come from the germline V gene. The germline V and J ends were trimmed by 7 bases and 0 bases, with 11 bases remaining between them. CDR3 DNA: TGTGCCAGCACCCCGACAGGCAGCACAGATACGCAGTATTTT. Translation gives CASTPTGSTDTQYF.

As regards this clone: One end of the junction fails to match germline, which may point to a read error. The V and J genes are TRBV7-9 and TRBJ1-4; no definite D call. The CDR3 totals 12 residues. The germline V gene encodes CDR1 SEHNR and CDR2 FQNEAQ (reference sequence). The CDR3 sequence: CSSSSSHEKLFF. CDR3 DNA sequence: TGTTCCAGCAGCTCCAGTCACGAAAAACTGTTTTTT.